This TCR beta chain was found in a study of CD8 T cells in ankylosing spondylitis. Notes on the study in general: Existing reports had already noted some motif variants in reactive arthritis synovial fluid and blood. Within matched ankylosing spondylitis synovial fluid, disease-linked clones were reportedly significantly enriched. What seemed typical of ankylosing spondylitis blood was a TCR beta motif built from several highly homologous variants. Disease-linked clones, CD8+, were relatively rare in peripheral blood.

A note on this clonotype: No antigen is known for it.

This CDR3 comprises 16 residues. CDR1 and CDR2 from the germline V gene are DFQATT and SNEGSKA (reference sequence). The J segment lost 1 base and the V segment lost 6 bases, leaving 14 bases of the junction unmatched. TCRdb re-called the 5' RACE reads through MiXCR, storing one row per CDR3 protein. The sample has approximately 350,000 distinct CDR3 sequences, more than 20% seen once. This clonotype was obtained from a male donor with ankylosing spondylitis or in good health (not recorded which). The chain is built from TRBV20-1 and TRBJ2-5, with TRBD1 identical over 7 bases. The material sequenced was blood, either unsorted or a sorted T cell fraction (not recorded which). The DNA for the CDR3 is TGCAGTGCCGACCACAGGGGCGATACACCCCAAGAGACCCAGTACTTC. This translates into CSADHRGDTPQETQYF.